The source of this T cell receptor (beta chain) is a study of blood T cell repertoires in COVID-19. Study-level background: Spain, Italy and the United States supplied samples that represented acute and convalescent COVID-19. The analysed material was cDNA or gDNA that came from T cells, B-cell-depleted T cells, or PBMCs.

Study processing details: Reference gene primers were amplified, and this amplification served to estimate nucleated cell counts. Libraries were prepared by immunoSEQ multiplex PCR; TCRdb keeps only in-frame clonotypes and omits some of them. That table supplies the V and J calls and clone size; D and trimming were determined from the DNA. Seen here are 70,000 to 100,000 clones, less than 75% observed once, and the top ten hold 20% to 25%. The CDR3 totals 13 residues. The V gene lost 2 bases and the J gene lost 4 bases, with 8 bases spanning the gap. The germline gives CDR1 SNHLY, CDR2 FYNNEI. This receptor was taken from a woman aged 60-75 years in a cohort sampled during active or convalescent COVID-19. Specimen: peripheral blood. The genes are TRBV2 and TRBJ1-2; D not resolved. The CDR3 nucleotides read TGTGCCAGCAGTGAACAAGAGTTCTATGGCTACACCTTC. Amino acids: CASSEQEFYGYTF.